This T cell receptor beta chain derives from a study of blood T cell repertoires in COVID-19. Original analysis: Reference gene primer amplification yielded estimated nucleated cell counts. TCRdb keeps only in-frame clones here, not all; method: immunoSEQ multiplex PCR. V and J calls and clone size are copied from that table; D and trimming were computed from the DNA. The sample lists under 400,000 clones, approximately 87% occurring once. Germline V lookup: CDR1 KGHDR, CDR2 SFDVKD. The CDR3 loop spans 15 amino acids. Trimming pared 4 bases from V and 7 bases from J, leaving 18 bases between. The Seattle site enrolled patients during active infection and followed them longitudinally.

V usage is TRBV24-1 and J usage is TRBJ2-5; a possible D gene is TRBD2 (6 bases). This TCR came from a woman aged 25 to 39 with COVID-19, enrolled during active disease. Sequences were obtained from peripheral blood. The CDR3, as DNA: TGTGCCACCAGTGACCCCATGGAGGGGCAGGGGACCCAGTACTTC. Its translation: CATSDPMEGQGTQYF.